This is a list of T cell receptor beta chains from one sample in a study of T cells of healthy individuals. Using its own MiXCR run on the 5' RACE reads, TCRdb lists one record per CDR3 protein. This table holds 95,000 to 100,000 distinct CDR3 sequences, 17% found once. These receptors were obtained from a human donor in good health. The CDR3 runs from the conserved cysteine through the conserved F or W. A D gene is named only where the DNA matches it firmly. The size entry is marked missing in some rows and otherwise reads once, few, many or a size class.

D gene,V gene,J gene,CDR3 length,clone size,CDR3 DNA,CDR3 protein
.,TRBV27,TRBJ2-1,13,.,TGTGCCAGCGGTGGGATCAGCTACAATGAGCAGTTCTTC,CASGGISYNEQFF
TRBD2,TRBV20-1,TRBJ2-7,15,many,TGCAGTGCTATCCGGACTAGCGGGGATAGATACGAGCAGTACTTC,CSAIRTSGDRYEQYF
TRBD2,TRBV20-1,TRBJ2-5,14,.,TGCAGTGCACCCATGGCAGGGAGGGTAGAGACCCAGTACTTC,CSAPMAGRVETQYF
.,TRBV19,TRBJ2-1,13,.,TGTGCCAGTAGTATAGATCTCGAAAATGAGCAGTTCTTC,CASSIDLENEQFF
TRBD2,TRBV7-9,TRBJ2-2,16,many,TGTGCCAGCAGCTTAGCCAGCGGGGGGATCACCGGGGAGCTGTTTTTT,CASSLASGGITGELFF
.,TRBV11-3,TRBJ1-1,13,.,TGTGCCAGCAGCTTAGAGGTGGGGACTGAAGCTTTCTTT,CASSLEVGTEAFF
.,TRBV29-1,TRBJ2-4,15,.,TGCAGCGTTGCCGAGGGGTATTTAGCCAAAAACATTCAGTACTTC,CSVAEGYLAKNIQYF
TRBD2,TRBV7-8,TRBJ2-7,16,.,TGTGCCAGCAGTGCTACGACGACTAGCGGACCCTACGAGCAGTACTTC,CASSATTTSGPYEQYF
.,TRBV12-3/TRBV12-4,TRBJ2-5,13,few,TGTGCCAGCAGTTTAGGCGCCGCGGAGACCCAGTACTTC,CASSLGAAETQYF
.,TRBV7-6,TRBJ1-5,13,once,TGTGCCAGCAGCTTAGATGACGGACAGCCCCAGCATTTT,CASSLDDGQPQHF
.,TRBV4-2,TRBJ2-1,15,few,TGTGCCAGCAGCCGAGCGGAAACATCCTACAATGAGCAGTTCTTC,CASSRAETSYNEQFF
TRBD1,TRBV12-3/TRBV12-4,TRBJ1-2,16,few,TGTGCCAGCAGTTTGGGACAGGGGGCTCGGCCAGAAGGCTACACCTTC,CASSLGQGARPEGYTF
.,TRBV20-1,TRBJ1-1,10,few,TGCAGTGCAGGGGAAACTGAAGCTTTCTTT,CSAGETEAFF
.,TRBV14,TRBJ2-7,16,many,TGTGCCAGCAGCCCCAGGGGTCAAGGGGGCTCCTACGAGCAGTACTTC,CASSPRGQGGSYEQYF
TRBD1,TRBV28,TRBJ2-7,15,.,TGTGCCAGCAGTCTCCGACAGGGTAGGGGTCGGGAGCAGTACTTC,CASSLRQGRGREQYF
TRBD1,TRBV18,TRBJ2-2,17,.,TGTGCCAGCTCAAGAGACAGGGGGCGGTGGAACACCGGGGAGCTGTTTTTT,CASSRDRGRWNTGELFF
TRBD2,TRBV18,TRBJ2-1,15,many,TGTGCCAGCTCACCGGGACTAGCCTCCTACAATGAGCAGTTCTTC,CASSPGLASYNEQFF
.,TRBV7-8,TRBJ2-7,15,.,TGTGCCAGCAGCTTAATGTCTGGGTCCGCCTACGAGCAGTACTTC,CASSLMSGSAYEQYF
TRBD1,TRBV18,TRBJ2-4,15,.,TGTGCCAGCTCAGCGGACAGGGCAGGAGTGAACATTCAGTACTTC,CASSADRAGVNIQYF
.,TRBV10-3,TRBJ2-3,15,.,TGTGCCACGAGGGAGACCACCTTGGGTACAGATACGCAGTATTTT,CATRETTLGTDTQYF
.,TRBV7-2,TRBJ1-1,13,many,TGTGCCAGCAGCTTACGGCAGGGGATTGAAGCTTTCTTT,CASSLRQGIEAFF
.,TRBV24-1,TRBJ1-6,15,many,TGTGCCACCAGTGATTCGGGACTGCAGAATTCACCCCTCCACTTT,CATSDSGLQNSPLHF
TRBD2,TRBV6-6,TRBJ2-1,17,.,TGTGCCAGCAGTCGGGATCTAGCGGGAGACAGGGACAATGAGCAGTTCTTC,CASSRDLAGDRDNEQFF
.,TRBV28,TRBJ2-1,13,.,TGTGCCAGCAGTTTAGTGAGGGGTAATGAGCAGTTCTTC,CASSLVRGNEQFF
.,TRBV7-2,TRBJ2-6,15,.,TGTGCCAGCAGCTTCGTGAGCTCTGGGGCCAACGTCCTGACTTTC,CASSFVSSGANVLTF
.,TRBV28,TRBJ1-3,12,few,TGTGCCAGCAGCGTGGGGGGAAACACCATATATTTT,CASSVGGNTIYF
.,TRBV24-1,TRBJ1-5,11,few,TGTGCCACCAGTGATTTCCAGGGCCAGCATTTT,CATSDFQGQHF
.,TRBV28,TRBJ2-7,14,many,TGTGCCAGCAGTTTATTTACAGGCTCCTACGAGCAGTACTTC,CASSLFTGSYEQYF
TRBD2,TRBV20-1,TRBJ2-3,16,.,TGCAGTGCTAGAGGTCTAGCGGGAATTAAGAGAGATACGCAGTATTTT,CSARGLAGIKRDTQYF
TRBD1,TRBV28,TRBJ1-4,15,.,TGTGCCAGCAGTTCGCGACAGGGATTTAATGAAAAACTGTTTTTT,CASSSRQGFNEKLFF
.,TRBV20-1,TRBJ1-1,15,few,TGCAGTGCTAGAGATCGTACTGGGGGCGAGACTGAAGCTTTCTTT,CSARDRTGGETEAFF
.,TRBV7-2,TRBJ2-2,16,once,TGTGCCAGCAGCTTAGTCGTCACATCGAACACCGGGGAGCTGTTTTTT,CASSLVVTSNTGELFF
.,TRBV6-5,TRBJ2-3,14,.,TGTGCCAGCAGTTCGGGGTCAGGCGCAGATACGCAGTATTTT,CASSSGSGADTQYF
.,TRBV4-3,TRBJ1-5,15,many,TGCGCCAGCAGCCTCTCCCTGGATAGCAATCAGCCCCAGCATTTT,CASSLSLDSNQPQHF
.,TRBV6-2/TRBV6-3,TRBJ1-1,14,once,TGTGCCAGCAGCCGGATCTCCGGAGGGACTGAAGCTTTCTTT,CASSRISGGTEAFF
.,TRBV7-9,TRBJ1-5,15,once,TGTGCCAGCAGCAACATGGGTGTCGGAGGTCAGCCCCAGCATTTT,CASSNMGVGGQPQHF
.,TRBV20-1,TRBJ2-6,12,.,TGCAGTGCTAGAACCCTGGCCAACGTCCTGACTTTC,CSARTLANVLTF
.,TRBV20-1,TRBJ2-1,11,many,TGCAGTGCTTCTTACTACAATGAGCAGTTCTTC,CSASYYNEQFF
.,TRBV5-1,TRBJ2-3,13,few,TGCGCCAGCACCAAGGATCCAGCAGATACGCAGTATTTT,CASTKDPADTQYF